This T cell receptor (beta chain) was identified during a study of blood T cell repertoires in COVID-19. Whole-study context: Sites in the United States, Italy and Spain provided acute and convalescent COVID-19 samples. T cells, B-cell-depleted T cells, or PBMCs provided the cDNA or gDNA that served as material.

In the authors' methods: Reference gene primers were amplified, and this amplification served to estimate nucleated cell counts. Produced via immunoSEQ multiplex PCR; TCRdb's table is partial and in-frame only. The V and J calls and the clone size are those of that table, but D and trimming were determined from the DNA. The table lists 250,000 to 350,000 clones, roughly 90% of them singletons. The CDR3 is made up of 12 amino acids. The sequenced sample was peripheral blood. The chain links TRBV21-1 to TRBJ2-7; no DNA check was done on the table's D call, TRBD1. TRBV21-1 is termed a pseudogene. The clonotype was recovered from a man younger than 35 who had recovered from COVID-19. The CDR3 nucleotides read TGTGCCAGCAGACCCCCAGGGTACGAGCAGTACTTC. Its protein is CASRPPGYEQYF.